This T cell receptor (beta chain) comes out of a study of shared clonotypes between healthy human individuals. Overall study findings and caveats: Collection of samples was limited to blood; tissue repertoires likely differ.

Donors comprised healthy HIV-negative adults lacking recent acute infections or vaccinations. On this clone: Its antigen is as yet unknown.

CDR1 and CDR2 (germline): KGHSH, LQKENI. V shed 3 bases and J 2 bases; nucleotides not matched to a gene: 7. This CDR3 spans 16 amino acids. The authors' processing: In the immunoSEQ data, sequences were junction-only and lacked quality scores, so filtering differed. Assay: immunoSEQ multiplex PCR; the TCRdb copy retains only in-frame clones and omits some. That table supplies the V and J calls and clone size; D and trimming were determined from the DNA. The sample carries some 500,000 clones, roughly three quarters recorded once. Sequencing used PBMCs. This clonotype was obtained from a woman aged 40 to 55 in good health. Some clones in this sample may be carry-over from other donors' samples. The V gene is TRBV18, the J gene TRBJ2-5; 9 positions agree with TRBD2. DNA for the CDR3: TGTGCCAGCTCACCTTTAAGCGGGAGGACTCAAGAGACCCAGTACTTC. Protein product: CASSPLSGRTQETQYF.